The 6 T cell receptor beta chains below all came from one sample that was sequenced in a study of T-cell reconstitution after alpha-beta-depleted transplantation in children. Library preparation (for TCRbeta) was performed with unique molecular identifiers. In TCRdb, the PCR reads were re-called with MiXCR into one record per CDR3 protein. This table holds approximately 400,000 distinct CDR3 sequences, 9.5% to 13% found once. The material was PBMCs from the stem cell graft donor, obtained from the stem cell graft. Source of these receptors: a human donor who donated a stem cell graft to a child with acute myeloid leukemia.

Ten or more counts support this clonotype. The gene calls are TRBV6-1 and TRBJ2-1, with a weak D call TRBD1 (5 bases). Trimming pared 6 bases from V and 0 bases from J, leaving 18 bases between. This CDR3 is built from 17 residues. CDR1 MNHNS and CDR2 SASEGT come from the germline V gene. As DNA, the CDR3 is TGTGCCAGCAGGACAGCCTACCCGGGTCCCTCCTACAATGAGCAGTTCTTC. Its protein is CASRTAYPGPSYNEQFF.

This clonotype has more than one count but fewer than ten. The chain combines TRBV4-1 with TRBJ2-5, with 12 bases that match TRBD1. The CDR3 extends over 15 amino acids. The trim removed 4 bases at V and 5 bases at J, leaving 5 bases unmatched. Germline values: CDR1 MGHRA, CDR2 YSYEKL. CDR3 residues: CASSRGTGGAETQYF. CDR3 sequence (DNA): TGCGCCAGCAGCCGGGGGACAGGGGGCGCGGAGACCCAGTACTTC.

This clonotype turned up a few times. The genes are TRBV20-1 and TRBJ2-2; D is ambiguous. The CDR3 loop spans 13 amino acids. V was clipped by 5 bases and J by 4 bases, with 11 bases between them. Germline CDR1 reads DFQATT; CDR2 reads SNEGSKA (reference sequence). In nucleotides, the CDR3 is TGCAGTGCTTTGACATCAGGCACCGGGGAGCTGTTTTTT. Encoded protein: CSALTSGTGELFF.

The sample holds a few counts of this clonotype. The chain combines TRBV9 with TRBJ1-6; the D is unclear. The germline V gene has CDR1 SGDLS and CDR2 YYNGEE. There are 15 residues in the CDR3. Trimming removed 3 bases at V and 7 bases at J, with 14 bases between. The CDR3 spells CASSGDIGVNSPLHF. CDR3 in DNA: TGTGCCAGCAGCGGAGACATTGGGGTAAATTCACCCCTCCACTTT.

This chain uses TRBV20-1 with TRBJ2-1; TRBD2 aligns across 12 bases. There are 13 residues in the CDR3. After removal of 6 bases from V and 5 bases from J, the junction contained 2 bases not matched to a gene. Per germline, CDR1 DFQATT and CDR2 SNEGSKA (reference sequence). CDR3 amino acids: CSARLAGDNEQFF. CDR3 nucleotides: TGCAGTGCCAGACTAGCGGGGGACAATGAGCAGTTCTTC.

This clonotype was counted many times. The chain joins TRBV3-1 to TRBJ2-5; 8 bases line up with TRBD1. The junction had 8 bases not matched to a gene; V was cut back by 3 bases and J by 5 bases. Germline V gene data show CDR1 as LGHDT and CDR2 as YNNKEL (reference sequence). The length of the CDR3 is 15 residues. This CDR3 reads CASSQGTGLGETQYF. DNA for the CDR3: TGTGCCAGCAGCCAGGGGACAGGACTGGGGGAGACCCAGTACTTC.